This is a list of T cell receptor beta chains from one sample in a study of control samples from healthy donors and cancer patients. Only in-frame clones appear in the TCRdb table, and some are missing; sequencing was by immunoSEQ multiplex PCR. This sample has roughly 450,000 clones, with approximately 90% found just once. Input material: PBMCs. The receptors originated from a man in his forties or fifties with head and neck cancer. The CDR3 runs from the conserved cysteine through the conserved F or W. Each record gives: J gene, D gene, clone size, V gene, CDR3 DNA, CDR3 protein. D genes are given only for firm matches. Where a row states a size, it is once, few, many or the class of an expanded clone; other rows omit it.

j_call: TRBJ1-4
d_call: -
clone_size: -
v_call: TRBV12-5
cdr3_nt: TGTGCTAGCAACTATAATGAAAAACTGTTTTTT
cdr3_aa: CASNYNEKLFF

j_call: TRBJ1-1
d_call: -
clone_size: once
v_call: TRBV6-6
cdr3_nt: TGTGCCAGCAGTATACGCAGCTTGAACACTGAAGCTTTCTTT
cdr3_aa: CASSIRSLNTEAFF

j_call: TRBJ1-1
d_call: -
clone_size: once
v_call: TRBV3-1/TRBV3-2
cdr3_nt: TGTGCCAGCAGCCCGACAGTTATGAACACTGAAGCTTTCTTT
cdr3_aa: CASSPTVMNTEAFF

j_call: TRBJ2-7
d_call: TRBD2
clone_size: once
v_call: TRBV27
cdr3_nt: TGTGCCAGCAGTTTATTTGGGACTAGCGGACCCTACGAGCAGTACTTC
cdr3_aa: CASSLFGTSGPYEQYF

j_call: TRBJ2-7
d_call: -
clone_size: -
v_call: TRBV5-1
cdr3_nt: TGCGCCAGCAGCCCTGAAGGCAGGATGGGGGAGCAGTACTTC
cdr3_aa: CASSPEGRMGEQYF

j_call: TRBJ2-1
d_call: -
clone_size: -
v_call: TRBV7-2
cdr3_nt: TGTGCCAGCAGCCGCACAGGGAGTACAGGCAATGAGCAGTTCTTC
cdr3_aa: CASSRTGSTGNEQFF

j_call: TRBJ2-7
d_call: -
clone_size: -
v_call: TRBV7-3
cdr3_nt: TGTGCCAGCAGCCGAGGACCGTCCTACGAGCAGTACTTC
cdr3_aa: CASSRGPSYEQYF

j_call: TRBJ2-4
d_call: -
clone_size: -
v_call: TRBV10-2
cdr3_nt: TGCGCCAGCACGGACCGTCGGACCGCGGACATTCAGTACTTC
cdr3_aa: CASTDRRTADIQYF

j_call: TRBJ1-6
d_call: -
clone_size: -
v_call: TRBV7-2
cdr3_nt: TGTGCCAGCAGCTTAACATCGGGGGGGGTGTTTAATTCACCCCTCCACTTT
cdr3_aa: CASSLTSGGVFNSPLHF

j_call: TRBJ1-6
d_call: TRBD1
clone_size: -
v_call: TRBV7-6
cdr3_nt: TGTGCCAGCAGCTCGTTCAGGGGGCCGGAGTCACCCCTCCACTTT
cdr3_aa: CASSSFRGPESPLHF

j_call: TRBJ1-1
d_call: -
clone_size: -
v_call: TRBV12-3/TRBV12-4
cdr3_nt: TGTGCCAGCAGTTCCAATGAAGCTTTCTTT
cdr3_aa: CASSSNEAFF

j_call: TRBJ2-7
d_call: -
clone_size: -
v_call: TRBV7-2
cdr3_nt: TGTGCCAGCAGCTTGCAGGGGAACGAGCAGTACTTC
cdr3_aa: CASSLQGNEQYF

j_call: TRBJ2-2
d_call: TRBD1
clone_size: -
v_call: TRBV29-1
cdr3_nt: TGCAGCGTCCAGTGGGGACAGGGGAACACCGGGGAGCTGTTTTTT
cdr3_aa: CSVQWGQGNTGELFF

j_call: TRBJ1-5
d_call: -
clone_size: -
v_call: TRBV19
cdr3_nt: TGTGCCAGTAGTATTATAATCGGGGCCAATCAGCCCCAGCATTTT
cdr3_aa: CASSIIIGANQPQHF

j_call: TRBJ2-6
d_call: -
clone_size: once
v_call: TRBV30
cdr3_nt: TGTGCCTGGAGTAGCGGACGCTCTGGGGCCAACGTCCTGACTTTC
cdr3_aa: CAWSSGRSGANVLTF

j_call: TRBJ2-7
d_call: -
clone_size: -
v_call: TRBV10-3
cdr3_nt: TGTGCCATCAGTGCCACAGGTAGCTCCTACGAGCAGTACTTC
cdr3_aa: CAISATGSSYEQYF

j_call: TRBJ1-5
d_call: -
clone_size: once
v_call: TRBV2
cdr3_nt: TGTGCCAGCAGTGAGCACGGTTACAATCAGCCCCAGCATTTT
cdr3_aa: CASSEHGYNQPQHF

j_call: TRBJ2-7
d_call: -
clone_size: -
v_call: TRBV2
cdr3_nt: TGTGCCAGCATTGACAGTCCCGAGCAGTACTTC
cdr3_aa: CASIDSPEQYF

j_call: TRBJ2-1
d_call: -
clone_size: -
v_call: TRBV11-2
cdr3_nt: TGTGCCAGCAGCTTACGATCCCTACAGGGTTCCTACTCCTACAATGAGCAGTTCTTC
cdr3_aa: CASSLRSLQGSYSYNEQFF

j_call: TRBJ1-5
d_call: -
clone_size: -
v_call: TRBV28
cdr3_nt: TGTGCCACGCTAAGGGGTTATAGCAATCAGCCCCAGCATTTT
cdr3_aa: CATLRGYSNQPQHF

j_call: TRBJ2-1
d_call: TRBD1
clone_size: -
v_call: TRBV4-2
cdr3_nt: TGTGCCAGCAGCCCCCCCGGGCAGGGGGCCGCAATACATGAGCAGTTCTTC
cdr3_aa: CASSPPGQGAAIHEQFF